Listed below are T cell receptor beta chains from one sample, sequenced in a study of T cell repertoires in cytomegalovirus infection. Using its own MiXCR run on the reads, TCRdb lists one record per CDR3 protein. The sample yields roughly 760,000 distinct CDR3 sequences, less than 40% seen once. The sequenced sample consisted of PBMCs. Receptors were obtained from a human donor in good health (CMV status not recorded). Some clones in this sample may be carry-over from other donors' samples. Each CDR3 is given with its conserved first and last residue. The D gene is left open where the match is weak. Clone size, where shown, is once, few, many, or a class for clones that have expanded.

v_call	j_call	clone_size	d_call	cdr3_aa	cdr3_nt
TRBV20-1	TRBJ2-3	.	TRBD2	CSARASGLAGTTDTQYF	TGCAGTGCTAGAGCCAGCGGACTAGCGGGGACCACAGATACGCAGTATTTT
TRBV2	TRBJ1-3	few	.	CASTAVGAGNTIYF	TGTGCCAGCACAGCGGTAGGGGCTGGAAACACCATATATTTT
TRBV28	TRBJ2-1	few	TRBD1	CASSLKFRDSLINEQFF	TGTGCCAGCAGTTTAAAATTCCGGGACAGTCTAATCAATGAGCAGTTCTTC
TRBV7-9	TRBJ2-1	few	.	CASSLEGSGRPNEQFF	TGTGCCAGCAGCTTAGAGGGGAGCGGGCGCCCCAATGAGCAGTTCTTC
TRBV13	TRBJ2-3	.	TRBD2	CASSLSRESTDTQYF	TGTGCCAGCAGCTTGTCGCGGGAGAGCACAGATACGCAGTATTTT
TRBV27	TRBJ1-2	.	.	CASSWSKGDAYTF	TGTGCCAGCAGTTGGAGCAAAGGGGATGCCTACACCTTC
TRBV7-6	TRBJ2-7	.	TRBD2	CASSAPTGGAFEQYF	TGTGCCAGCAGCGCACCGACCGGGGGGGCTTTCGAGCAGTACTTC
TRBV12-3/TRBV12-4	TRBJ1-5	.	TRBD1	CASRSGQGTNQPQHF	TGTGCCAGCAGAAGCGGACAGGGGACCAATCAGCCCCAGCATTTT
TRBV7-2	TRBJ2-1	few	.	CASSLFAYEQFF	TGTGCCAGCAGCTTATTCGCCTATGAGCAGTTCTTC
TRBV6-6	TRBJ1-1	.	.	CAIWDRSNTEAFF	TGTGCCATCTGGGACCGTTCTAACACTGAAGCTTTCTTT
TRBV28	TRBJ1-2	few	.	CASSFRGQGGHGYTF	TGTGCCAGCAGTTTCCGTGGTCAGGGCGGGCATGGCTACACCTTC
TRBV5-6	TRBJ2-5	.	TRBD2	CASSSGLAGGLGTETQYF	TGTGCCAGCAGCTCCGGACTAGCGGGGGGCCTTGGGACGGAGACCCAGTACTTC
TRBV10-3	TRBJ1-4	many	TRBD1	CAISERGQGGEKLFF	TGTGCCATCAGTGAGCGAGGACAGGGAGGGGAAAAACTGTTTTTT
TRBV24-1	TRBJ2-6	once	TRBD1	CATRDPRQGPSSGANVLTF	TGTGCCACCAGGGACCCTAGACAGGGGCCGAGCTCTGGGGCCAACGTCCTGACTTTC
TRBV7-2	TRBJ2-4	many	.	CASSLVTNIQYF	TGTGCCAGCAGCTTAGTTACGAACATTCAGTACTTC
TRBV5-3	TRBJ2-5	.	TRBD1	CASADRGGGETQYF	TGTGCCAGCGCGGACAGGGGTGGAGGAGAGACCCAGTACTTC
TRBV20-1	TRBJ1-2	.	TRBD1	CSARGARGPDYGYTF	TGCAGTGCTAGAGGGGCAAGGGGGCCGGACTATGGCTACACCTTC
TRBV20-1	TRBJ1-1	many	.	CSASPPGLPLEAFF	TGCAGTGCTAGTCCCCCGGGACTGCCCTTGGAAGCTTTCTTT
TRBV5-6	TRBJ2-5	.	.	CASSLSGYQETQYF	TGTGCCAGCAGCTTGTCGGGCTACCAAGAGACCCAGTACTTC
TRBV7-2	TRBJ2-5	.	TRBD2	CASSLDGRALGETQYF	TGTGCCAGCAGCTTAGACGGGAGGGCCCTCGGAGAGACCCAGTACTTC
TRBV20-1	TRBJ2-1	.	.	CSAEIGYSYNEQFF	TGCAGTGCTGAGATCGGGTACTCCTACAATGAGCAGTTCTTC
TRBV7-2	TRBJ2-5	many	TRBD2	CASSLGTSGSGQETQYF	TGTGCCAGCAGCCTCGGGACTAGCGGGAGTGGCCAAGAGACCCAGTACTTC
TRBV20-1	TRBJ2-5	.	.	CSALRTGQETQYF	TGCAGTGCTCTGCGAACAGGACAAGAGACCCAGTACTTC
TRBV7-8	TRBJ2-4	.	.	CASRPDRDLAKNIQYF	TGTGCCAGCAGACCTGACAGAGACTTAGCCAAAAACATTCAGTACTTC
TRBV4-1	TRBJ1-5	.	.	CASSLGVNSNQPQHF	TGCGCCAGCAGCCTCGGGGTCAATAGCAATCAGCCCCAGCATTTT
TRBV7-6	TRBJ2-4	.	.	CASGTAKNIQYF	TGTGCCAGCGGCACAGCCAAAAACATTCAGTACTTC
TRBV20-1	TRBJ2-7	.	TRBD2	CSARDRRRGGPEQYF	TGCAGTGCTAGAGATCGACGGCGGGGGGGCCCCGAGCAGTACTTC
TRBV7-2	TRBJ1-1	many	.	CASSLSRALNTEAFF	TGTGCCAGCAGCCTTTCCAGGGCTTTGAACACTGAAGCTTTCTTT
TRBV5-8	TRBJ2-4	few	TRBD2	CASSQKTSGRRDIQYF	TGTGCCAGCAGCCAGAAGACTAGCGGGAGACGCGACATTCAGTACTTC
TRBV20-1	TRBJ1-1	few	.	CSARVRGAEAFF	TGCAGTGCTAGAGTACGGGGGGCGGAAGCTTTCTTT
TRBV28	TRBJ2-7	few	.	CASSFTPANYEQYF	TGTGCCAGCAGTTTCACCCCCGCGAACTACGAGCAGTACTTC
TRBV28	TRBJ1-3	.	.	CASSLNPPRDTIYF	TGTGCCAGCAGTCTCAATCCCCCCCGAGACACCATATATTTT
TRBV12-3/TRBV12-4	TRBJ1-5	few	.	CASSFSGRGLGQPQHF	TGTGCCAGCAGTTTTTCTGGCAGGGGACTTGGTCAGCCCCAGCATTTT
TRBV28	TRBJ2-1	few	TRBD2	CASSFLSGRAGEQFF	TGTGCCAGCAGTTTCCTGAGCGGGAGGGCCGGTGAGCAGTTCTTC
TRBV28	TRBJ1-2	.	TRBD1	CASSYGTGKYGYTF	TGTGCCAGCAGTTACGGGACAGGGAAATATGGCTACACCTTC
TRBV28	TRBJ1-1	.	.	CASSLYQGMNTEAFF	TGTGCCAGCAGTTTATATCAGGGGATGAACACTGAAGCTTTCTTT
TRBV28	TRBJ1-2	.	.	CASSPGAFTNYGYTF	TGTGCCAGCAGTCCAGGGGCCTTTACGAACTATGGCTACACCTTC
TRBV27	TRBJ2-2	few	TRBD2	CASSLRAGGPNTGELFF	TGTGCCAGCAGTTTACGAGCGGGGGGCCCCAACACCGGGGAGCTGTTTTTT
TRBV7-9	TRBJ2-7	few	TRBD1	CASSPEGTGGWAGIYEQYF	TGTGCCAGCAGCCCCGAGGGGACAGGGGGCTGGGCGGGAATCTACGAGCAGTACTTC
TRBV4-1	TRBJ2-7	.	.	CASSQEITGPLYEQYF	TGCGCCAGCAGCCAAGAAATAACAGGGCCCCTCTACGAGCAGTACTTC